What follows are 10 T cell receptor beta chains derived from one specimen sequenced in a study of control samples from healthy donors and cancer patients. TCRdb's copy holds only in-frame clones and misses some; the assay was immunoSEQ multiplex PCR. Of some 140,000 clones detected, approximately 86% appear once; the ten largest clones hold roughly 8.4%. Sample: blood. All receptors derive from a woman between 25 and 40 years old in good health.

V is TRBV5-4 and J is TRBJ2-3; the D call may be TRBD1 or TRBD2 (5 bases each). The CDR3 is 13 amino acids. The V end lost 0 bases, the J end lost 6 bases, and 8 bases lay between the germline ends. Germline V gene sequence: CDR1 SGHNT, CDR2 YYREEE (reference sequence). CDR3 region: CASSLAGPDTQYF. The DNA for the CDR3 is TGTGCCAGCAGCTTGGCGGGACCGGATACGCAGTATTTT.

V usage is TRBV27 and J usage is TRBJ1-2, with a tentative D call TRBD1 (5 bases). Germline V gene data show CDR1 as MNHEY and CDR2 as SMNVEV (reference sequence). Between the trimmed V and J ends, which lost 2 bases and 4 bases, there was a span of 17 bases. The CDR3 runs to 16 residues. As DNA, the CDR3 is TGTGCCAGCAGTTTAAACCGGGACTCACTCCTCTATGGCTACACCTTC. Translation: CASSLNRDSLLYGYTF.

The CDR3 reads CASSLGGFSYEQYF. The CDR3 nucleotides are TGTGCCAGCAGCTTGGGGGGGTTCTCCTACGAGCAGTACTTC. V is TRBV5-6 and J is TRBJ2-7; D tentatively fits TRBD1 or TRBD2 (5 bases each). This CDR3 has 14 amino acids. Germline V CDR1 and CDR2: SGHDT, YYEEEE. The V end was cut by 0 bases, the J end by 0 bases, with 7 bases between.

V usage is TRBV4-2 and J usage is TRBJ1-2; no clear D gene. CDR1 is LGHNA, CDR2 YNFKEQ, per germline. The CDR3 sequence is 13 residues long. Trimming removed 1 base from V and 7 bases from J, with 10 bases in between. The CDR3, as DNA: TGTGCCAGCAGCCAAGCGGGGAGGGCTGGCTACACCTTC. Amino acids: CASSQAGRAGYTF.

V gene TRBV11-2 combines with J gene TRBJ2-1, with D possibly being TRBD2 (6 bases). Germline CDR1 and CDR2: SGHAT and FQNNGV. The CDR3 runs to 17 residues. The V and J ends lost 0 bases and 0 bases respectively, with 12 bases between them. CDR3 protein: CASSLDLGDFSYNEQFF. CDR3 sequence (DNA): TGTGCCAGCAGCTTAGATCTGGGGGACTTCTCCTACAATGAGCAGTTCTTC.

The V call is TRBV19, the J call TRBJ1-1; D may be TRBD1 (6 bases). Per the germline V gene, CDR1 is LNHDA and CDR2 is SQIVND (reference sequence). CDR3 length: 13 residues. V was trimmed by 3 bases and J by 5 bases, leaving 10 bases between them. The CDR3 here is CASSMGRGTEAFF. CDR3 DNA: TGTGCCAGTAGTATGGGCAGGGGAACTGAAGCTTTCTTT.

This clone was detected only once. V gene TRBV5-5 combines with J gene TRBJ1-5, with TRBD1 identical over 9 bases. V shed 4 bases, J shed 7 bases, and the junction held 6 bases outside the gene matches. CDR1 is SGHKS, CDR2 YYEKEE, per germline (reference sequence). This CDR3 has 14 residues. CDR3 DNA: TGTGCCAGCAGCCCAGGACAGGGGACCCAGCCCCAGCATTTT. This sequence encodes CASSPGQGTQPQHF.

This clone has a handful of counts. The V call is TRBV21-1, the J call TRBJ1-4; no DNA check was done on the table's D call, TRBD1. TRBV21-1 has pseudogene status. The CDR3 loop spans 16 amino acids. The CDR3 nucleotides are TGTGCCAGCCCCCGGGACAGGGGATGCGGTAATGAAAAACTGTTTTTT. This translates into CASPRDRGCGNEKLFF.

This chain connects TRBV10-3 to TRBJ1-5; D is possibly TRBD1 (5 bases). The CDR3 extends over 15 amino acids. V lost 0 bases, J lost 3 bases, and 9 bases lay in between. The germline V gene encodes CDR1 ENHRY and CDR2 SYGVKD. DNA for the CDR3: TGTGCCATCAGTGAGTCGGAGGGGAACAATCAGCCCCAGCATTTT. This codes for CAISESEGNNQPQHF.

The chain is built from TRBV5-1 and TRBJ2-2; the D gene is possibly TRBD2 (6 bases). The CDR3 is 16 residues long. CDR1 is SGHRS and CDR2 is YFSETQ in the germline V gene. Trimming cost V 0 bases and J 1 base, with 10 bases left between them. The CDR3 DNA sequence: TGCGCCAGCAGCTTGGAGGTTAGCGGGAACACCGGGGAGCTGTTTTTT. Protein sequence: CASSLEVSGNTGELFF.